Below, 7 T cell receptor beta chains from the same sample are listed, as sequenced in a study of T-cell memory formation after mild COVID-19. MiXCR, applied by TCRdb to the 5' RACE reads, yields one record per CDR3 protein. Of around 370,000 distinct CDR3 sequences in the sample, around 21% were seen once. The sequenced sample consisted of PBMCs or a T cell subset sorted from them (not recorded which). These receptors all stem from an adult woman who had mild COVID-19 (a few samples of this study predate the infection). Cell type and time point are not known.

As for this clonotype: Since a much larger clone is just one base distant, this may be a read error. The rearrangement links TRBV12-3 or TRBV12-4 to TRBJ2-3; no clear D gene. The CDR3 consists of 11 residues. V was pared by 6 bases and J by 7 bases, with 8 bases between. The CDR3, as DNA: TGTGCCAGCAGCTCCGCATATACGCAGTATTTT. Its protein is CASSSAYTQYF.

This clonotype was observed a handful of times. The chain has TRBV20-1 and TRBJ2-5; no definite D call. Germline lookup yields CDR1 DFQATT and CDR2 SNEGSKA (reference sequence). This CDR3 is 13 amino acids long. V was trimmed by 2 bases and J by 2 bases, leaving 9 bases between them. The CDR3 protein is CSARSLSQETQYF. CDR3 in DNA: TGCAGTGCTAGATCTCTTTCGCAAGAGACCCAGTACTTC.

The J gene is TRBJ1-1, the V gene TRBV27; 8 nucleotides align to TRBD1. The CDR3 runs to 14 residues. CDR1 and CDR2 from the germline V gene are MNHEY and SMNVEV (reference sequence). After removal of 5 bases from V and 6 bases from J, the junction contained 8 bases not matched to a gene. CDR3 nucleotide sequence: TGTGCCAGCAGTCTCTGGCAGGGGGCGGCTGAAGCTTTCTTT. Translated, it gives CASSLWQGAAEAFF.

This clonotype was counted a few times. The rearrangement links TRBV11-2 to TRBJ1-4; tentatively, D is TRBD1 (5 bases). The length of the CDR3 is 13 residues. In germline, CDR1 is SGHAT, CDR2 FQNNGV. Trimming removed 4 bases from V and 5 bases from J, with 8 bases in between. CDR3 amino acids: CASSSGMNEKLFF. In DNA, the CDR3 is TGTGCCAGCAGCTCAGGGATGAATGAAAAACTGTTTTTT.

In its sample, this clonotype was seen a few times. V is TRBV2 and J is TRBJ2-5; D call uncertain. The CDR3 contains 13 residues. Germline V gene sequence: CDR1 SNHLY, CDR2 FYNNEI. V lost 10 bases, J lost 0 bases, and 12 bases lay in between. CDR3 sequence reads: CATKTKYQETQYF. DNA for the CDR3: TGTGCCACTAAGACAAAGTACCAAGAGACCCAGTACTTC.

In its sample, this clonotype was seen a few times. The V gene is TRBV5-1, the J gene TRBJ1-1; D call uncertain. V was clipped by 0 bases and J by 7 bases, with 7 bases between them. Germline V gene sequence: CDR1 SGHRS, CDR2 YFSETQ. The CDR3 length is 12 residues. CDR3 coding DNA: TGCGCCAGCAGCTTGGGGCCGGGTGAAGCTTTCTTT. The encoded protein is CASSLGPGEAFF.

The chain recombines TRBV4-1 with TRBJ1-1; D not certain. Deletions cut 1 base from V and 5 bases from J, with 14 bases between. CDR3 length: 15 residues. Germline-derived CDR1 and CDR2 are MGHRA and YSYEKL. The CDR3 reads CASSQVLWAITEAFF. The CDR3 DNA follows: TGCGCCAGCAGCCAAGTTCTCTGGGCTATAACTGAAGCTTTCTTT.